This TCR beta chain was documented in a study of cytomegalovirus exposure and HLA in healthy donors. Study-wide findings and caveats: Analysis was carried out at a later point, and it linked a missense DCLRE1C variant to TCR beta V- and J-gene trimming. By a later analysis, the bulk of CMV-associated TCR beta chains appeared HLA-restricted. Segments of the TCR beta V type were, in most cases, productive about 90% or about 30% of the time in an earlier analysis.

Concerning this clone: As yet, its antigen is unknown.

The CDR3 runs to 15 residues. The germline V gene has CDR1 SGHRS and CDR2 YFSETQ. V was clipped by 3 bases and J by 0 bases, with 12 bases between them. The primer mix had 60 Vbeta and 13 Jbeta primers. TCRdb keeps only in-frame clones here, not all; method: immunoSEQ multiplex PCR. The sample lists tens of thousands of clones; roughly 75% were seen once. Sequenced sample: PBMCs. J is TRBJ2-5 and V is TRBV5-1; D gene ambiguous. This TCR derives from a man under 40 in good health and CMV-seropositive. CDR3: CASSSTVGYQETQYF. The CDR3, as DNA: TGCGCCAGCAGCTCTACGGTTGGTTACCAAGAGACCCAGTACTTC.